The 8 T cell receptor beta chains presented below share a single source sample, sequenced in a study of blood T cell repertoires in COVID-19. TCRdb's table, derived via immunoSEQ multiplex PCR, lists solely in-frame clones and lacks some. Seen here are roughly 17,000 clones, 90% to 95% observed once, and the top ten hold about 6%. Sequencing was carried out using peripheral blood. The receptors stem from a human donor in a cohort sampled during active COVID-19.

The chain uses TRBV2 and TRBJ2-3; TRBD2 is a possible D gene (5 bases). The germline CDR1 and CDR2 sequences are SNHLY and FYNNEI. Trimming stripped 6 bases from V and 3 bases from J, with 7 bases between. The CDR3 extends over 12 amino acids. The CDR3 bases are TGTGCCAGCAGGGGAGAAACAGATACGCAGTATTTT. Residues: CASRGETDTQYF.

The table lists this clone with a count of one. V is TRBV6-5 and J is TRBJ2-7; tentatively, D is TRBD2 (5 bases). The CDR3 is made up of 15 amino acids. CDR1 is MNHEY, CDR2 SVGAGI, per germline. The V end was cut by 5 bases, the J end by 1 base, with 15 bases between. The CDR3 DNA sequence: TGTGCCAGCAGTCCCCAAAGCGGTCCGTCCTACGAGCAGTACTTC. It is translated as CASSPQSGPSYEQYF.

This clone showed up just once. This chain joins TRBV7-2 and TRBJ2-7, with unresolved D. Germline CDR1 SGHTA, CDR2 FQGNSA. CDR3 length equals 16 residues. V dropped 4 bases and J dropped 0 bases, with 16 bases sitting between them. CDR3 bases: TGTGCCAGCAGCTACCGGGTGTCCGGTAGCTCCTACGAGCAGTACTTC. This translates into CASSYRVSGSSYEQYF.

This clone was observed a few times. The V gene is TRBV5-4, the J gene TRBJ1-1; the match to TRBD1 covers 8 bases. V lost 1 base to trimming and J lost 5 bases; unmatched junction nucleotides: 10. This CDR3 is built from 16 residues. CDR1 SGHNT and CDR2 YYREEE come from the germline V gene (reference sequence). CDR3 region: CASSLTRGRVVTEAFF. DNA of the CDR3: TGTGCCAGCAGCTTGACCAGGGGGCGGGTGGTTACTGAAGCTTTCTTT.

This clone appeared once. The rearrangement uses TRBV10-3 and TRBJ2-1; 10 bases match TRBD2. Losses at the gene ends were 1 base for V and 6 bases for J; bases not matched to a gene: 9. This CDR3 has 17 residues. Germline V gene data show CDR1 as ENHRY and CDR2 as SYGVKD. The CDR3 DNA reads as TGTGCCATCAGTGAGTTCCCGGCGGCTAGCGGGAGCAATGAGCAGTTCTTC. This codes for CAISEFPAASGSNEQFF.

This sequence joins TRBV27 and TRBJ2-1; 11 nucleotides align to TRBD2. The CDR3 runs to 16 residues. V gave up 5 bases and J gave up 8 bases; unmatched junction bases: 11. Germline loops: CDR1 MNHEY, CDR2 SMNVEV (reference sequence). The CDR3 DNA reads as TGTGCCAGCAGTATAAAAGTAGCGGGAGGGCCACATGAGCAGTTCTTC. This translates into CASSIKVAGGPHEQFF.

This sequence joins TRBV12-3 or TRBV12-4 and TRBJ1-2, with TRBD1 as a possible D gene (5 bases). The CDR3 loop spans 12 amino acids. Trimming pared 7 bases from V and 4 bases from J, leaving 10 bases between. The CDR3 region is CASTGLGYGYTF. The CDR3 DNA reads TGTGCCAGCACAGGGCTGGGCTATGGCTACACCTTC.

The gene calls are TRBV5-6 and TRBJ2-2; D is ambiguous. Trimming took off 0 bases at V and 3 bases at J, with 6 bases between the two ends. The CDR3 loop spans 14 amino acids. Germline assignment: CDR1 SGHDT and CDR2 YYEEEE. The CDR3 DNA reads as TGTGCCAGCAGCTTGGGCTCGGACACCGGGGAGCTGTTTTTT. Protein product: CASSLGSDTGELFF.